The rows below give T cell receptor beta chains drawn from one sample of a study of CD8 T cells in ankylosing spondylitis. TCRdb analysed the 5' RACE reads with MiXCR anew, one entry per CDR3 protein. The sample lists about 360,000 distinct CDR3 sequences, 20% seen once, with about 12% in the top ten. The material sequenced was blood, either unsorted or a sorted T cell fraction (not recorded which). The receptors derive from a male donor with ankylosing spondylitis or in good health (not recorded which). Each CDR3 is given with its conserved first and last residue. Each record gives: V gene, J gene, D gene, clone size, CDR3 DNA, CDR3 protein. The D gene is left open where the match is weak. Clone size, where shown, is once, few, many, or a class for clones that have expanded.

v_call: TRBV4-1; j_call: TRBJ1-3; d_call: -; clone_size: few; cdr3_nt: TGCGCCAGCAGCCAAGGACCTTCGGGGGACACCATATATTTT; cdr3_aa: CASSQGPSGDTIYF
v_call: TRBV5-1; j_call: TRBJ2-7; d_call: -; clone_size: -; cdr3_nt: TGCGCCAGCAGCCCGGACCGTTCTGGGGAGCAGTACTTC; cdr3_aa: CASSPDRSGEQYF
v_call: TRBV20-1; j_call: TRBJ1-2; d_call: -; clone_size: -; cdr3_nt: TGCAGTGCTCCCGACAACAGGGGCTACACCTTC; cdr3_aa: CSAPDNRGYTF
v_call: TRBV3-1; j_call: TRBJ2-5; d_call: -; clone_size: many; cdr3_nt: TGTGCCAGCAGCCAAGACCCACCTAGCAATGGGGAGACCCAGTACTTC; cdr3_aa: CASSQDPPSNGETQYF
v_call: TRBV2; j_call: TRBJ2-1; d_call: -; clone_size: -; cdr3_nt: TGTGCCAGCAGTGAGGAGACCTTGGATGAGCAGTTCTTC; cdr3_aa: CASSEETLDEQFF
v_call: TRBV7-9; j_call: TRBJ2-7; d_call: -; clone_size: -; cdr3_nt: TGTGCCAGCAGCCCAAGGGCCGCCTACGAGCAGTACTTC; cdr3_aa: CASSPRAAYEQYF
v_call: TRBV11-2; j_call: TRBJ2-7; d_call: -; clone_size: few; cdr3_nt: TGTGCCAGCAGCCCCCGCCGTTTGTTGGCGGGGCCCTCCTACGAGCAGTACTTC; cdr3_aa: CASSPRRLLAGPSYEQYF
v_call: TRBV30; j_call: TRBJ2-3; d_call: -; clone_size: few; cdr3_nt: TGTGCCTGGAGGGTCAGGTTCTCGGATACGCAGTATTTT; cdr3_aa: CAWRVRFSDTQYF
v_call: TRBV20-1; j_call: TRBJ2-3; d_call: -; clone_size: few; cdr3_nt: TGCAGTGCTAGAAAGCCCGTGAGCACAGATACGCAGTATTTT; cdr3_aa: CSARKPVSTDTQYF
v_call: TRBV4-1; j_call: TRBJ2-7; d_call: -; clone_size: -; cdr3_nt: TGCGCCAGCAGCCAAACCGCCTTTTCCAGACTACCGAAAGAACCGTACTTC; cdr3_aa: CASSQTAFSRLPKEPYF
v_call: TRBV14; j_call: TRBJ2-7; d_call: -; clone_size: -; cdr3_nt: TGTGCCAGCAGCCTAAGGGGCCGAGAGCAGTACTTC; cdr3_aa: CASSLRGREQYF
v_call: TRBV12-3/TRBV12-4; j_call: TRBJ2-1; d_call: -; clone_size: few; cdr3_nt: TGTGCCAGCAGTGGCGGGCCCGAGGCCTACAATGAGCAGTTCTTC; cdr3_aa: CASSGGPEAYNEQFF
v_call: TRBV2; j_call: TRBJ2-7; d_call: -; clone_size: -; cdr3_nt: TGTGCCAGCAGTGAAAGGACCGACTCCTACGAGCAGTACTTC; cdr3_aa: CASSERTDSYEQYF
v_call: TRBV5-6; j_call: TRBJ2-6; d_call: -; clone_size: many; cdr3_nt: TGTGCCAGCAGCTTGATTCGGGTCTCTGGGGCCAACGTCCTGACTTTC; cdr3_aa: CASSLIRVSGANVLTF
v_call: TRBV12-3/TRBV12-4; j_call: TRBJ1-4; d_call: -; clone_size: few; cdr3_nt: TGTGCCAGCAGTTTAGTGGGACTCGAGGGGGATGAAAAACTGTTTTTT; cdr3_aa: CASSLVGLEGDEKLFF
v_call: TRBV6-2/TRBV6-3; j_call: TRBJ2-5; d_call: TRBD2; clone_size: -; cdr3_nt: TGTGCCAGCAGACCGGGACTAGCGGAAGAGACCCAGTACTTC; cdr3_aa: CASRPGLAEETQYF
v_call: TRBV7-9; j_call: TRBJ2-7; d_call: -; clone_size: -; cdr3_nt: TGTGCCAGCAGCCCCCTGGGCGGGAACTACGAGCAGTACTTC; cdr3_aa: CASSPLGGNYEQYF
v_call: TRBV2; j_call: TRBJ1-6; d_call: -; clone_size: few; cdr3_nt: TGTGCCAGCAGTGAATGGGGGGTAACTAATTCACCCCTCCACTTT; cdr3_aa: CASSEWGVTNSPLHF
v_call: TRBV4-1; j_call: TRBJ2-7; d_call: TRBD1; clone_size: -; cdr3_nt: TGCGCCAGCAGCCAAGATTTCCCAGGGGGTTACGAGCAGTACTTC; cdr3_aa: CASSQDFPGGYEQYF
v_call: TRBV12-3/TRBV12-4; j_call: TRBJ2-2; d_call: TRBD1; clone_size: few; cdr3_nt: TGTGCCAGCACCACCGGGACAGAGAACACCGGGGAGCTGTTTTTT; cdr3_aa: CASTTGTENTGELFF
v_call: TRBV12-3/TRBV12-4; j_call: TRBJ1-4; d_call: -; clone_size: -; cdr3_nt: TGTGCCAGCAGTTTCCCGGAGGGAAATGAAAAACTGTTTTTT; cdr3_aa: CASSFPEGNEKLFF
v_call: TRBV11-2; j_call: TRBJ2-5; d_call: -; clone_size: -; cdr3_nt: TGTGCCAGCAGCCCCCTGCAGTTCGGTCAAGAGACCCAGTACTTC; cdr3_aa: CASSPLQFGQETQYF
v_call: TRBV12-3/TRBV12-4; j_call: TRBJ2-7; d_call: -; clone_size: many; cdr3_nt: TGTGCCAGCAGTTTAGAGAACTCCTACGAGCAGTACTTC; cdr3_aa: CASSLENSYEQYF
v_call: TRBV2; j_call: TRBJ2-1; d_call: -; clone_size: -; cdr3_nt: TGTGCCAGCAGAACCTGGTCTAGTACCTACAATGAGCAGTTCTTC; cdr3_aa: CASRTWSSTYNEQFF
v_call: TRBV11-2; j_call: TRBJ2-1; d_call: -; clone_size: few; cdr3_nt: TGTGCCAGCAGCAGCAGGGAGAGGAACTCCTACAATGAGCAGTTCTTC; cdr3_aa: CASSSRERNSYNEQFF
v_call: TRBV6-4; j_call: TRBJ2-3; d_call: -; clone_size: few; cdr3_nt: TGTGCCAGCAGTGATTTCCCGAACACAGATACGCAGTATTTT; cdr3_aa: CASSDFPNTDTQYF
v_call: TRBV20-1; j_call: TRBJ2-2; d_call: -; clone_size: few; cdr3_nt: TGCAGTGCTCTCGCGGCAGACCGCCTTAGCACCGGGGAGCTGTTTTTT; cdr3_aa: CSALAADRLSTGELFF
v_call: TRBV7-8; j_call: TRBJ1-1; d_call: -; clone_size: -; cdr3_nt: TGTGCCAGCAGCCTAAATACAGGGATGAACACTGAAGCTTTCTTT; cdr3_aa: CASSLNTGMNTEAFF
v_call: TRBV13; j_call: TRBJ2-3; d_call: -; clone_size: few; cdr3_nt: TGTGCCAGCAGCACGGCCCGGACACCTGACGACACAGATACGCAGTATTTT; cdr3_aa: CASSTARTPDDTDTQYF
v_call: TRBV5-6; j_call: TRBJ2-7; d_call: -; clone_size: -; cdr3_nt: TGTGCCAGCAGCGGCGGGACAGCTTTCTACGAGCAGTACTTC; cdr3_aa: CASSGGTAFYEQYF
v_call: TRBV7-8; j_call: TRBJ2-4; d_call: -; clone_size: -; cdr3_nt: TGTGCCAGCAGCTGGCCAGGGTCCGGCAAAAACATTCAGTACTTC; cdr3_aa: CASSWPGSGKNIQYF
v_call: TRBV16; j_call: TRBJ2-3; d_call: -; clone_size: -; cdr3_nt: TGTGCCAGCAGCCAATCCGGGCGGGGCACAGATACGCAGTATTTT; cdr3_aa: CASSQSGRGTDTQYF
v_call: TRBV29-1; j_call: TRBJ2-7; d_call: -; clone_size: once; cdr3_nt: TGCAGCGTTTTCGGGGGTCGGTCCTACGAGCAGTACTTC; cdr3_aa: CSVFGGRSYEQYF
v_call: TRBV7-2; j_call: TRBJ2-7; d_call: TRBD2; clone_size: -; cdr3_nt: TGTGCCAGCAGCTTTGGACTAGCGATCTACGAGCAGTACTTC; cdr3_aa: CASSFGLAIYEQYF
v_call: TRBV7-9; j_call: TRBJ2-7; d_call: -; clone_size: few; cdr3_nt: TGTGCCAGCAGCCACGCGGATAGGGTCAACGAGCAGTACTTC; cdr3_aa: CASSHADRVNEQYF
v_call: TRBV27; j_call: TRBJ2-7; d_call: -; clone_size: -; cdr3_nt: TGTGCCAGCAGTTTAAGGGGGGCTATATACGAGCAGTACTTC; cdr3_aa: CASSLRGAIYEQYF
v_call: TRBV7-9; j_call: TRBJ2-5; d_call: -; clone_size: -; cdr3_nt: TGTGCCAGCAGCTTAGCCCAGGGCGGACAAGAGACCCAGTACTTC; cdr3_aa: CASSLAQGGQETQYF
v_call: TRBV4-1; j_call: TRBJ1-5; d_call: -; clone_size: -; cdr3_nt: TGCGCCAGCAGCCATTTTCATTATCAGCCCCAGCATTTT; cdr3_aa: CASSHFHYQPQHF
v_call: TRBV12-3/TRBV12-4; j_call: TRBJ2-5; d_call: -; clone_size: many; cdr3_nt: TGTGCCAGCAGTTTAAGCGGTGGGACTCCTGAGACCCAGTACTTC; cdr3_aa: CASSLSGGTPETQYF
v_call: TRBV5-1; j_call: TRBJ1-1; d_call: -; clone_size: few; cdr3_nt: TGCGCCAGCAGCTTACCACCGAACACTGAAGCTTTCTTT; cdr3_aa: CASSLPPNTEAFF
v_call: TRBV20-1; j_call: TRBJ2-7; d_call: -; clone_size: -; cdr3_nt: TGCAGTGCCATGGGACGGAACTCCTACGAGCAGAACTTC; cdr3_aa: CSAMGRNSYEQNF
v_call: TRBV4-1; j_call: TRBJ1-2; d_call: -; clone_size: -; cdr3_nt: TGCGCCAGCAGCCTAGGAGCCTATGGCTACACCTTC; cdr3_aa: CASSLGAYGYTF
v_call: TRBV11-2; j_call: TRBJ2-3; d_call: TRBD2; clone_size: -; cdr3_nt: TGTGCCAGCAGCAATCGACTAGCAACAGATACGCAGTATTTT; cdr3_aa: CASSNRLATDTQYF
v_call: TRBV27; j_call: TRBJ2-7; d_call: TRBD2; clone_size: -; cdr3_nt: TGTGCCAGCAGTCCGGGACTAGCGGGGGGGACCTACGAGCAGTACTTC; cdr3_aa: CASSPGLAGGTYEQYF
v_call: TRBV20-1; j_call: TRBJ2-7; d_call: -; clone_size: many; cdr3_nt: TGCAGTGCCAGGGACGTCGGCTACTACGAGCAGTACTTC; cdr3_aa: CSARDVGYYEQYF
v_call: TRBV12-3/TRBV12-4; j_call: TRBJ2-2; d_call: -; clone_size: many; cdr3_nt: TGTGCCAGCAGTCCCACAGGGGGGGAGCTGTTTTTT; cdr3_aa: CASSPTGGELFF